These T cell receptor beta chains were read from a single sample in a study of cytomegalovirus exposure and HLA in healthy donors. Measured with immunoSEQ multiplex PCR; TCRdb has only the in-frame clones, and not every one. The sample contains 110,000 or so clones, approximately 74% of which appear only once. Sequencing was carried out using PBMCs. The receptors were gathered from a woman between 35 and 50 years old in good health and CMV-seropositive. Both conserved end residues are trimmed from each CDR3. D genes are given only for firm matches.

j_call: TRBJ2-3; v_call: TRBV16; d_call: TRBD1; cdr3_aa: ASSLIGQGYTDTQY
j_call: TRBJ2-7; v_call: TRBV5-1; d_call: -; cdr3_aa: ASSFTSGSYEQY
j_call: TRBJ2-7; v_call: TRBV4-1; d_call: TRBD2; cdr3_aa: ASSQEWLAGGVAYEQY
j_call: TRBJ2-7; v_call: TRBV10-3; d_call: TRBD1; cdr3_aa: AISPRTGDGSYEQY
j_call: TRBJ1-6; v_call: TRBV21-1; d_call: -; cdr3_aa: ASSNPRDRGVGSPLH
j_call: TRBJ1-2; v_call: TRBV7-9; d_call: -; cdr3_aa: ASSGTGTSYGYT
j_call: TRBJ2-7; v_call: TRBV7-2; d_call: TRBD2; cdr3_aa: ASSLGTFSSGDGSYEQY
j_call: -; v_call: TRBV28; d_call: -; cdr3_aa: ASSPGQTYEQY
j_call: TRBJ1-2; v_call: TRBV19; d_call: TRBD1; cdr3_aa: ASSINDGQGARGYT
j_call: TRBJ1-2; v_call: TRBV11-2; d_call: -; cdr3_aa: ASSPPNGYGYT
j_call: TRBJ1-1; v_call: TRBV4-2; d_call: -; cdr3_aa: ASSQEGGLNTEAF